This entry lists 20 T cell receptor beta chains sequenced from one sample in a study of beta chain features in type 1 diabetes. These receptors lack a known antigen. Expressed TCRB transcripts were sequenced because the entire RNA isolate underwent reverse transcription. Generated by immunoSEQ multiplex PCR, the TCRdb table keeps only in-frame clones and is missing some. The sample consists of hundreds of thousands of clones, around 15% of them appearing once. Study-wide points: Patients with Type 1 diabetes showed moderately but significantly shorter TCRB CDR3s in all four CD4+ subsets.

The sample consisted of naive CD4+ T cells from blood. The receptors derive from a man aged 18 to 29 with type 1 diabetes.

The V call is TRBV7-3, the J call TRBJ2-7, with 7 bases that match TRBD1. Unmatched junction bases numbered 9, after V lost 5 bases and J lost 2 bases. CDR1 is SGHTA, CDR2 FQGTGA, per germline. This CDR3 spans 15 amino acids. The CDR3 reads CASSPGSGTAYEQYF. The DNA for the CDR3 is TGTGCCAGCAGCCCCGGGTCCGGGACAGCCTACGAGCAGTACTTC.

On this clone: Other nucleotide sequences in the sample specify the same CDR3. This sequence joins TRBV30 and TRBJ2-3, with no clear D. V lost 0 bases and J 0 bases, leaving 4 bases between the germline ends. Germline V gene sequence: CDR1 GTSNPN, CDR2 SVGIG (reference sequence). CDR3 length equals 13 residues. The CDR3 spells CAWSVRSTDTQYF. Written as DNA, the CDR3 is TGTGCCTGGAGTGTACGCAGCACAGATACGCAGTATTTT.

Note on this clone: The germline gene is not matched at one end of the junction; a read error may be the cause. The V gene is TRBV30, the J gene TRBJ2-5; D call uncertain. The CDR3 sequence is 12 residues long. Germline V gene data show CDR1 as GTSNPN and CDR2 as SVGIG (reference sequence). CDR3 in amino acids: CAWTPTAETRYF. In DNA form, the CDR3 reads TGTGCCTGGACCCCCACGGCCGAGACCCGGTACTTC.

The chain joins TRBV30 to TRBJ2-6; D uncertain. Trimming pared 8 bases from V and 1 base from J, leaving 9 bases between. Germline V CDR1 and CDR2: GTSNPN, SVGIG (reference sequence). This CDR3 has 13 residues. The CDR3 here is CARKSSGANVLTF. In DNA form, the CDR3 reads TGTGCCCGTAAATCGTCTGGGGCCAACGTCCTGACTTTC.

The genes are TRBV2 and TRBJ2-2; tentative D call: TRBD2 (6 bases). Trimming cost V 7 bases and J 0 bases, with 15 bases left between them. CDR1 and CDR2 from the germline V gene are SNHLY and FYNNEI. The CDR3 totals 16 residues. The CDR3 DNA follows: TGTGCCAGCACCACGGCAGCTAGCGCGAACACCGGGGAGCTGTTTTTT. Residues: CASTTAASANTGELFF.

This clone was counted between two and nine times. This rearrangement joins TRBV23-1 to TRBJ1-1; 8 nucleotides align to TRBD1. TRBV23-1 is an ORF; its function is uncertain. With V trimmed by 4 bases and J by 1 base, 11 bases remained unmatched. CDR3 length equals 17 residues. The CDR3 DNA is TGCGCCAGCAGTCCCAGGACAGGGACGACCCGGAACACTGAAGCTTTCTTT. Protein product: CASSPRTGTTRNTEAFF.

This clone showed up just a few times. The V gene is TRBV30, the J gene TRBJ1-2; no reliable D call. Germline-derived CDR1 and CDR2 are GTSNPN and SVGIG (reference sequence). The CDR3 runs to 14 residues. V was clipped by 0 bases and J by 7 bases, with 15 bases between them. The chain's CDR3 is CAWSVVGTSSGYTF. CDR3 DNA: TGTGCCTGGAGTGTAGTGGGAACATCTAGTGGCTACACCTTC.

This clone was observed a handful of times. This rearrangement joins TRBV7-9 to TRBJ2-4; no reliable D call. CDR1 SEHNR and CDR2 FQNEAQ come from the germline V gene (reference sequence). The V end was cut by 5 bases, the J end by 8 bases, with 19 bases between. CDR3 length: 15 residues. CDR3 nucleotide sequence: TGTGCCAGCAGCCGGGCCCTGGGCGAGTCGGACATTCAGTACTTC. This sequence encodes CASSRALGESDIQYF.

This clone showed up just a few times. The CDR3 DNA follows: TGCGCCAGCAGCCGACCCCGAGGGCAGGGCCAAGGTGAGCAGTTCTTC. It is translated as CASSRPRGQGQGEQFF. The chain carries TRBV4-1 and TRBJ2-1; D possibly matches TRBD1 or TRBD2 (5 bases each). The length of the CDR3 is 16 residues. Germline V gives CDR1 MGHRA, CDR2 YSYEKL. V lost 4 bases and J 9 bases, leaving 22 bases between the germline ends.

The CDR3: CSVLEQGASKEAFF. For the CDR3, the DNA is TGCAGCGTCCTGGAACAGGGGGCGTCGAAAGAAGCTTTCTTT. The chain combines TRBV29-1 with TRBJ1-1; 9 bases agree with TRBD1. CDR1 is SQVTM, CDR2 ANQGSEA, per germline. This CDR3 region has 14 residues. With 6 bases clipped from V and 8 bases from J, the junction kept 13 bases outside the gene matches. Supplemented by reference TRBV29-1 and TRBJ1-1, the full variable domain reads SAVISQKPSRDICQRGTSLTIQCQVDSQVTMMFWYRQQPGQSLTLIATANQGSEATYESGFVIDKFPISRPNLTFSTLTVSNMSPEDSSIYLCSVLEQGASKEAFFGQGTRLTVV.

Only a few counts were recorded for this clone. J is TRBJ2-2 and V is TRBV4-2; tentatively, D is TRBD2 (6 bases). The CDR3 has 15 residues. V dropped 1 base and J dropped 7 bases, with 13 bases sitting between them. The germline V gene encodes CDR1 LGHNA and CDR2 YNFKEQ. The CDR3 loop is CASSQVERVGGELFF. CDR3 nucleotide sequence: TGTGCCAGCAGCCAAGTAGAGCGGGTAGGCGGGGAGCTGTTTTTT.

This clone occurred a few times. The chain couples TRBV7-2 to TRBJ2-3; TRBD1 matches 9 bases. CDR3 length equals 15 residues. V shed 3 bases, J shed 6 bases, and the junction held 7 bases outside the gene matches. The germline V gene has CDR1 SGHTA and CDR2 FQGNSA. CDR3 sequence: CASSFVGQGSDTQYF. As DNA, the CDR3 is TGTGCCAGCAGCTTCGTGGGACAGGGTTCGGATACGCAGTATTTT.

In this sample, this clone turned up a few times. The chain combines TRBV30 with TRBJ2-3, with a tentative D call TRBD2 (5 bases). From germline, CDR1 is GTSNPN and CDR2 SVGIG (reference sequence). Trimming left V 3 bases short and J 0 bases short, with 10 bases between. The CDR3 runs 14 residues. CDR3 nucleotide sequence: TGTGCCTGGAGACTAAGCGGAAGCACAGATACGCAGTATTTT. It codes for CAWRLSGSTDTQYF.

Turning to this clone: The sample contains more than one DNA sequence encoding this CDR3. The chain combines TRBV5-1 with TRBJ1-1; no definite D call. CDR3 length: 14 residues. V shed 0 bases and J shed 1 base, with 7 bases lying between them. The germline V gene encodes CDR1 SGHRS and CDR2 YFSETQ. This CDR3 is CASSLDPANTEAFF. DNA of the CDR3: TGCGCCAGCAGCTTGGATCCGGCGAACACTGAAGCTTTCTTT. The variable domain in full, completed from reference TRBV5-1 and TRBJ1-1, reads KAGVTQTPRYLIKTRGQQVTLSCSPISGHRSVSWYQQTPGQGLQFLFEYFSETQRNKGNFPGRFSGRQFSNSRSEMNVSTLELGDSALYLCASSLDPANTEAFFGQGTRLTVV.

The chain links TRBV5-5 to TRBJ1-4, with 7 nucleotides matching TRBD1. J was trimmed by 7 bases and V by 5 bases; bases with no gene match: 8. Per germline, CDR1 SGHKS and CDR2 YYEKEE (reference sequence). The CDR3 runs to 14 residues. CDR3 in DNA: TGTGCCAGCAGAGCCGACAGGGTTTCTGAAAAACTGTTTTTT. Translation gives CASRADRVSEKLFF.

This clone came up a few times. The chain combines TRBV6-5 with TRBJ1-2; TRBD1 matches 8 bases. This CDR3 is 13 amino acids long. V lost 2 bases and J lost 8; bases outside the gene matches: 4. The germline V gene has CDR1 MNHEY and CDR2 SVGAGI. The CDR3 DNA follows: TGTGCCAGCAGTTACGGGACAGGCCTCGGCTACACCTTC. It codes for CASSYGTGLGYTF.

The table lists this clone with a few counts. The chain links TRBV4-1 to TRBJ1-2, with 7 bases lining up with TRBD1. The CDR3 length is 14 residues. Trimming at V came to 4 bases and at J to 9 bases, leaving 11 bases not matched to a gene. Germline lookup yields CDR1 MGHRA and CDR2 YSYEKL. CDR3 amino acids: CASSLAGTATSYTF. DNA for the CDR3: TGCGCCAGCAGCCTAGCCGGGACAGCGACCAGCTACACCTTC.

The chain carries TRBV9 and TRBJ1-5, with 7 positions matching TRBD1. This CDR3 is built from 15 residues. Germline lookup yields CDR1 SGDLS and CDR2 YYNGEE. V dropped 0 bases and J dropped 3; count of bases not matched to a gene: 3. This CDR3 reads CASSVATGDNQPQHF. CDR3 nucleotides: TGTGCCAGCAGCGTAGCTACAGGGGACAATCAGCCCCAGCATTTT.

Of note for this clone: The sample has other DNA sequences that encode this CDR3 too. The gene calls are TRBV25-1 and TRBJ2-1; 11 nucleotides agree with TRBD2. Germline CDR1 MGHDK, CDR2 SYGVNS. The CDR3 contains 13 residues. The V and J ends lost 4 bases and 7 bases, in that order; junction bases with no gene match: 0. The CDR3: CASSVAGGNEQFF. The CDR3 DNA reads as TGTGCCAGCAGTGTAGCGGGAGGGAATGAGCAGTTCTTC.

This clone was picked up a small number of times. The chain has TRBV11-2 and TRBJ1-1; D gene uncertain. Germline assignment: CDR1 SGHAT and CDR2 FQNNGV. V lost 2 bases to trimming and J lost 6 bases, with 13 bases between them. There are 14 residues in the CDR3. The CDR3 coding sequence is TGTGCCAGCAGCTTATCGAGGGTTATCGCTGAAGCTTTCTTT. Its translation: CASSLSRVIAEAFF.